This T cell receptor (beta chain) is from a study of blood T cells in healthy people across ages (dated by TCRdb to about 2015). As for the study more broadly: In model experiments, template switching captured about one uniquely barcoded TCR beta cDNA molecule for every two T cells. The study measured age-related changes in TCR beta repertoire diversity using deep sequencing normalized with unique cDNA molecular identifiers. Four age groups were formed from the donors: young (average approximately 16 years), middle-aged (around 37), aged (62) and long-lived (about 80). To avoid experimental bias, donors of different ages were spread randomly across the sequencing lanes. The study analyzed two additional independent replicas of 1 million unique cDNA reads from the same blood draw for two donors, one aged 18 to 30 and one aged 80 or older. What the work shows at the level of the full study, not this receptor alone: Compared with the aged group, the long-lived group had more naive CD4+ T cells, fewer expanded clones and increased TCR diversity, suggesting age selection. Estimates of total diversity based on one million sequenced T cells were considered lower bounds and underestimates. Since profiling was done on bulk unsorted PBMCs, naive and antigen-experienced compartments could not be conclusively compared. As age increased, observed TCR beta diversity per million T cells dropped in a roughly linear way, and a significant reduction was already evident by age roughly 36. Because donor CMV infection status was unknown, age-related changes in expanded clonotypes were potentially confounded. Observed TCR beta diversity correlated strongly with the percentage of naive T cells measured by flow cytometry.

Donors were 40 or so systemically healthy Caucasian individuals from Russia aged roughly 6 to 100 years. Approximately 10 milliliters of peripheral blood were collected from each donor into EDTA-treated Vacutainer tubes. Ficoll-Paque density-gradient centrifugation was used to isolate PBMCs, with at least 7 million per sample. Trizol reagent was used to extract total RNA from PBMCs, with at least 5.5 micrograms per sample. Naive CD45RAhigh/CD27high T cell percentages were measured by flow cytometry on a PBMC aliquot from every donor. Library preparation used 5' RACE. The reads were generated on an Illumina HiSeq 2500. A second PCR of about 7 to 12 cycles was run with a J-beta primer mix and a sample-barcoded 5' primer. Each TCR beta cDNA molecule received a unique molecular identifier from a template-switch 5' adaptor carrying 12 random nucleotides. Each sample yielded at least 3 million CDR3-containing paired-end reads. First-strand cDNA synthesis was performed from all RNA using the Mint cDNA synthesis kit, with priming by a TRBC-specific oligonucleotide. Following uracil-DNA glycosylase treatment, all cDNA underwent a first 18-cycle PCR with the universal primers M1SS and BC2_uni_R. Per the original workflow: For normalization, 1 million high-quality reads were randomly selected from each sample, with every read carrying a distinct molecular identifier. Reads with shared molecular identifiers were discarded instead of being binned into consensus sequences. MiTCR, run with a Q25 quality threshold and the strictest error-elimination algorithm, handled CDR3 identification, clonotype clustering and error correction. Lower-bound total TCR beta diversity was estimated with a nonparametric unseen species model using Euler transformation. The public reads were reprocessed in TCRdb via fastp at Q25 and MiXCR, keeping in-frame beta chains. Rows are unified per CDR3 protein, each entry keeping the most common DNA and genes. TCRdb, not the original authors, processed these V and J calls. In this sample the table shows over 1,300,000 distinct CDR3 sequences, 59% of which occur a single time. Over 5% of the sample is held by the ten biggest clonotypes.

This clonotype was found a few times. This clone's antigen is unknown. Base qualities are not recorded, but no much larger clone differs from it by a single base. The CDR3 goes from the cysteine to the phenylalanine over 15 residues. Left in the record is the CDR3 DNA by itself, 45 bases read in frame from the first base. V is pruned by 1 base and J by 8 bases, leaving 10 bases of the junction without a gene match. CDR1 and CDR2, per the germline V gene (reference sequence), are DFQATT and SNEGSKA. The sample comprised blood. This sequence was found in a man in his late teens or twenties in good health. This chain is built from TRBV20-1 and TRBJ2-1; 8 of the junction bases match TRBD2. CDR3 protein: CSARVSGSSVDEQFF. The DNA sequence is as follows: TGCAGTGCTAGAGTGAGCGGGAGTAGCGTCGATGAGCAGTTCTTC.